Below are 29 T cell receptor beta chains sequenced from a single sample in a study of T cell responses to AZD1222 COVID-19 vaccine. Only in-frame clones appear in the TCRdb table, and some are missing; sequencing was by immunoSEQ multiplex PCR. The sample includes 90,000 to 150,000 clones, roughly nine tenths seen only once; the top ten take roughly 4.7%. The material sequenced was peripheral blood, taken on day 0 of AZD1222 vaccination. The receptors come from an adult in good health.

The chain employs TRBV6-2 or TRBV6-3 and TRBJ1-2; D may be TRBD1 (6 bases). Between the trimmed V and J ends, which lost 0 bases and 6 bases, there was a span of 11 bases. Germline CDR1 and CDR2: MNHEY and SVGEGT. The CDR3 has 14 residues. This CDR3 is CASSYSGQFHGYTF. The CDR3 coding sequence is TGTGCCAGCAGTTACTCAGGACAGTTTCATGGCTACACCTTC.

This chain uses TRBV4-1 with TRBJ2-2; no clear D. The CDR3 sequence is 15 residues long. The germline CDR1 and CDR2 sequences are MGHRA and YSYEKL. Deletions cut 1 base from V and 0 bases from J, with 6 bases between. For the CDR3, the DNA is TGCGCCAGCAGCCAAGTAACGGCGAACACCGGGGAGCTGTTTTTT. Translation gives CASSQVTANTGELFF.

This clone has a single count. This chain joins TRBV18 and TRBJ1-3; a possible D gene is TRBD1 (6 bases). Germline V gene lookup returns CDR1 KGHSH and CDR2 LQKENI. The CDR3 is 14 amino acids. V lost 6 bases and J 0 bases, leaving 9 bases between the germline ends. CDR3 in DNA: TGTGCCAGCTCTCGGACAGACTCTGGAAACACCATATATTTT. This gives the protein CASSRTDSGNTIYF.

This clone was seen just once. The chain is built from TRBV6-1 and TRBJ1-2, with TRBD1 matching 12 bases. V gave up 2 bases and J gave up 4 bases; unmatched junction bases: 11. Germline V gene lookup returns CDR1 MNHNS and CDR2 SASEGT. CDR3 length: 18 residues. CDR3: CASSEPGGGQGAGYGYTF. Written as DNA, the CDR3 is TGTGCCAGCAGTGAACCCGGCGGGGGACAGGGGGCGGGCTATGGCTACACCTTC.

The V gene is TRBV4-2, the J gene TRBJ1-1; possible D gene TRBD1, 5 bases. Germline-derived CDR1 and CDR2 are LGHNA and YNFKEQ. The CDR3 is 15 amino acids. V dropped 0 bases and J dropped 4 bases, with 12 bases sitting between them. The CDR3 coding sequence is TGTGCCAGCAGCCAAGATGGGGGGTTGGCCACTGAAGCTTTCTTT. Translated: CASSQDGGLATEAFF.

V gene TRBV5-1 combines with J gene TRBJ2-5, with D possibly being TRBD2 (5 bases). V was cut by 0 bases and J by 5 bases, with 8 bases left in between. There are 13 residues in the CDR3. Germline-derived CDR1 and CDR2 are SGHRS and YFSETQ. The CDR3 is CASSLAGIETQYF. CDR3 DNA sequence: TGCGCCAGCAGCTTGGCCGGGATCGAGACCCAGTACTTC.

This sequence joins TRBV6-2 or TRBV6-3 and TRBJ1-1; a possible D gene is TRBD1 (5 bases). V lost 0 bases and J 6 bases, leaving 11 bases between the germline ends. The CDR3 totals 14 residues. CDR1 and CDR2 (germline): MNHEY, SVGEGT. The CDR3: CASSYSRRRAEAFF. The DNA for the CDR3 is TGTGCCAGCAGTTACTCGAGACGCAGGGCTGAAGCTTTCTTT.

The chain couples TRBV7-3 to TRBJ1-6; 7 nucleotides agree with TRBD1. The CDR3 has 14 amino acids. Germline V gene sequence: CDR1 SGHTA, CDR2 FQGTGA. V was pared by 5 bases and J by 7 bases, with 5 bases of the junction left unmatched. CDR3 region: CASSPGTENSPLHF. CDR3 nucleotide sequence: TGTGCCAGCAGCCCAGGGACAGAGAATTCACCCCTCCACTTT.

J is TRBJ1-5 and V is TRBV3-1 (or the pseudogene TRBV3-2), with a weak D call TRBD1 (5 bases). The CDR3 runs 15 residues. From germline, CDR1 is LGHDT and CDR2 YNNKEL (reference sequence). V was pared by 3 bases and J by 0 bases, with 9 bases between. The CDR3 loop reads CASSHSGASNQPQHF. CDR3 in DNA: TGTGCCAGCAGCCATTCCGGGGCTAGCAATCAGCCCCAGCATTTT.

CDR3 nucleotide sequence: TGTGCCAGCAGTGACACCCTGAATGAAAAACTGTTTTTT. Protein: CASSDTLNEKLFF. The chain links TRBV3-1 (or the pseudogene TRBV3-2) to TRBJ1-4; D not resolved. This CDR3 region has 13 residues. The germline gives CDR1 LGHDT, CDR2 YNNKEL (reference sequence). Trimming stripped 6 bases from V and 5 bases from J, with 10 bases between.

The V and J genes are TRBV2 and TRBJ1-4; 9 bases match TRBD1. Trimming at V came to 6 bases and at J to 4 bases, leaving 9 bases not matched to a gene. Germline V gene lookup returns CDR1 SNHLY and CDR2 FYNNEI. This CDR3 contains 16 residues. The CDR3 DNA reads TGTGCCAGCAGATTATTGGACAGGGGAATTAATGAAAAACTGTTTTTT. Amino acids: CASRLLDRGINEKLFF.

J is TRBJ1-1 and V is TRBV6-1; D not certain. The CDR3 covers 17 residues. CDR1 and CDR2 from the germline V gene are MNHNS and SASEGT. V was cut by 4 bases and J by 1 base, with 19 bases left in between. For the CDR3, the DNA is TGTGCCAGCAGTGCCTCCCCTCGGTGGGAACAGAACACTGAAGCTTTCTTT. Protein sequence: CASSASPRWEQNTEAFF.

In its sample, this clone was seen a few times. The chain has TRBV6-2 or TRBV6-3 and TRBJ2-7; D is unresolved. This CDR3 comprises 12 residues. The ends were cut back, 2 bases at V and 7 bases at J, with 9 bases in the middle. Germline CDR1 reads MNHEY; CDR2 reads SVGEGT. The CDR3 sequence is CASSYVGSEQYF. In DNA form, the CDR3 reads TGTGCCAGCAGTTACGTGGGTAGTGAGCAGTACTTC.

This clone came up once. The chain combines TRBV27 with TRBJ1-4, with unresolved D. The CDR3 runs to 15 residues. V lost 5 bases to trimming and J lost 3 bases, with 13 bases between them. CDR1 is MNHEY, CDR2 SMNVEV, per germline (reference sequence). The CDR3 sequence: CASSPTLGPNEKLFF. For the CDR3, the DNA is TGTGCCAGCAGTCCGACCCTCGGACCTAATGAAAAACTGTTTTTT.

The chain links TRBV7-2 to TRBJ2-7, with D tentatively TRBD1 (6 bases). Germline V CDR1 and CDR2: SGHTA, FQGNSA. V gave up 5 bases and J gave up 3 bases, with 17 bases separating them. The CDR3 is 15 amino acids. The CDR3 nucleotides read TGTGCCAGCAGCGGGGGCCCCGGTATGGACTACGAGCAGTACTTC. It encodes CASSGGPGMDYEQYF.

The chain has TRBV5-6 and TRBJ2-2; 7 bases map to TRBD1. J lost 6 bases, V lost 6 bases, and 8 bases had no gene match. The germline CDR1 and CDR2 sequences are SGHDT and YYEEEE. CDR3 size: 14 residues. DNA for the CDR3: TGTGCCAGCAACGACAGGGCCTCCGCCGGGGAGCTGTTTTTT. This translates into CASNDRASAGELFF.

The chain couples TRBV30 to TRBJ2-5; 7 nucleotides match TRBD2. Per the germline V gene, CDR1 is GTSNPN and CDR2 is SVGIG (reference sequence). The CDR3 has 14 residues. V lost 4 bases and J lost 5; bases outside the gene matches: 10. CDR3 sequence: CAWTTRGVGETQYF. The CDR3 nucleotides read TGTGCCTGGACTACCCGGGGGGTAGGGGAGACCCAGTACTTC.

This clone has just a few counts. This rearrangement joins TRBV29-1 to TRBJ2-1, with 8 nucleotides matching TRBD1. CDR3 length equals 10 residues. CDR1 is SQVTM, CDR2 ANQGSEA, per germline. J was trimmed by 9 bases and V by 6 bases; bases with no gene match: 1. The CDR3 DNA reads as TGCAGCGTAGGGACAGGTGAGCAGTTCTTC. It is translated as CSVGTGEQFF.

The table lists this clone with a count of one. V and J are TRBV6-1 and TRBJ2-2, with D hard to call. The CDR3 consists of 14 residues. The germline V gene encodes CDR1 MNHNS and CDR2 SASEGT. The V gene lost 2 bases and the J gene lost 9 bases, with 13 bases spanning the gap. The CDR3 sequence: CASSEFDAARELFF. The CDR3 DNA sequence: TGTGCCAGCAGTGAATTTGACGCCGCCAGGGAGCTGTTTTTT.

The chain employs TRBV3-1 (or the pseudogene TRBV3-2) and TRBJ1-3; D uncertain. The germline gives CDR1 LGHDT, CDR2 YNNKEL (reference sequence). With 3 bases removed from V and 4 bases from J, the gap between germline ends came to 16 bases. The CDR3 is 16 residues long. CDR3 nucleotides: TGTGCCAGCAGCCATAAGGTGGGCCAGGCAGGAAACACCATATATTTT. Its translation: CASSHKVGQAGNTIYF.

The rearrangement links TRBV6-5 to TRBJ1-5, with TRBD1 identical over 7 bases. CDR3 length: 15 residues. Germline trimming cut 6 bases from V and 1 base from J; bases unmatched to any gene: 6. Germline V gene data show CDR1 as MNHEY and CDR2 as SVGAGI. This chain's CDR3 is CASSRQGPSNQPQHF. Written as DNA, the CDR3 is TGTGCCAGCAGCCGACAGGGCCCCAGCAATCAGCCCCAGCATTTT.

This clone showed up just once. The chain uses TRBV11-3 and TRBJ2-7; TRBD1 agrees at 9 bases. The J segment lost 3 bases and the V segment lost 5 bases, leaving 2 bases of the junction unmatched. CDR1 and CDR2 (germline): SGHNT, YENEEA. CDR3 size: 13 residues. The CDR3: CASSGDRDYEQYF. The CDR3 DNA is TGTGCCAGCAGCGGGGACAGGGACTACGAGCAGTACTTC.

V usage is TRBV9 and J usage is TRBJ1-2; D not certain. The CDR3 totals 15 residues. V lost 4 bases, J lost 9 bases, and 22 bases lay in between. Germline lookup yields CDR1 SGDLS and CDR2 YYNGEE. The CDR3 nucleotides read TGTGCCAGCAGCACCTTGGATACCTACATCCGGAGCTACACCTTC. Translation: CASSTLDTYIRSYTF. The entire variable domain, with the rest obtained from reference TRBV9 and TRBJ1-2, is as follows: DSGVTQTPKHLITATGQRVTLRCSPRSGDLSVYWYQQSLDQGLQFLIQYYNGEERAKGNILERFSAQQFPDLHSELNLSSLELGDSALYFCASSTLDTYIRSYTFGSGTRLTVV.

This clone was detected only once. The rearrangement joins TRBV5-4 to TRBJ1-1; D remains unclear. V was trimmed by 4 bases and J by 0 bases, leaving 16 bases between them. The CDR3 loop spans 16 amino acids. Germline loops: CDR1 SGHNT, CDR2 YYREEE (reference sequence). The CDR3 DNA reads TGTGCCAGCAGCCCTGGACGGCGGACTATGAACACTGAAGCTTTCTTT. This encodes CASSPGRRTMNTEAFF.

V gene TRBV19 combines with J gene TRBJ2-7; 13 bases line up with TRBD2. The germline gives CDR1 LNHDA, CDR2 SQIVND (reference sequence). With 6 bases clipped from V and 7 bases from J, the junction kept 15 bases outside the gene matches. The CDR3 sequence is 17 residues long. CDR3 residues: CASSFTGEQGLAGEQYF. In nucleotides, the CDR3 is TGTGCCAGTAGCTTTACAGGGGAACAGGGACTAGCGGGGGAGCAGTACTTC.

This rearrangement joins TRBV9 to TRBJ2-1; D may be TRBD1 (9 bases). This CDR3 spans 13 amino acids. Germline V lookup: CDR1 SGDLS, CDR2 YYNGEE. V lost 4 bases, J lost 10 bases, and 15 bases lay in between. The DNA of the CDR3 is TGTGCCAGCAGCTATAGCGGGACAGGGGAGCAGTTCTTC. Translation gives CASSYSGTGEQFF.

The CDR3 region is CASSHENRENYTF. The CDR3 DNA reads as TGCGCCAGCAGCCATGAAAACAGGGAAAACTACACCTTC. V usage is TRBV4-1 and J usage is TRBJ1-2; possibly TRBD1 for D (6 bases). The CDR3 contains 13 residues. The germline CDR1 and CDR2 sequences are MGHRA and YSYEKL. V lost 3 bases and J 10 bases, leaving 15 bases between the germline ends.

The chain combines TRBV7-9 with TRBJ2-1, with 9 bases lining up with TRBD2. Germline V lookup: CDR1 SEHNR, CDR2 FQNEAQ (reference sequence). The CDR3 contains 15 residues. V trimming: 2 bases; J trimming: 6 bases; junction bases outside the gene matches: 5. The CDR3 here is CASSLKLAGSNEQFF. The CDR3 bases are TGTGCCAGCAGCTTAAAGCTAGCGGGGTCCAATGAGCAGTTCTTC.

The chain combines TRBV21-1 with TRBJ1-3; the table's D call TRBD1 went unverified against the DNA. TRBV21-1 is a recognized pseudogene. The CDR3 runs to 18 residues. CDR3: CASRRSLLGTALGNTIYF. The CDR3 DNA follows: TGTGCCAGCAGGAGGAGTTTATTGGGGACAGCACTCGGAAACACCATATATTTT.